The next 20 T cell receptor beta chains were all read from a single sample in a study of blood T cell repertoires in COVID-19. Here immunoSEQ multiplex PCR was the method, and the copy in TCRdb shows in-frame clones only, minus some. The sample contains 180,000 or so clones, roughly 88% of which appear only once. The source material was peripheral blood. Receptors originate from a woman aged 25 to 45 with acute or convalescent COVID-19.

V gene TRBV5-1 combines with J gene TRBJ2-7, with 12 bases that match TRBD2. V gave up 3 bases and J gave up 6 bases; unmatched junction bases: 4. The CDR3 is 14 amino acids. In germline, CDR1 is SGHRS, CDR2 YFSETQ. The DNA of the CDR3 is TGCGCCAGCAGCTGGACTAGCGGGAATCCCGAGCAGTACTTC. Encoded protein: CASSWTSGNPEQYF.

The chain uses TRBV5-1 and TRBJ2-5; 8 bases match TRBD2. The germline gives CDR1 SGHRS, CDR2 YFSETQ. Trimming removed 6 bases from V and 4 bases from J; junction bases left unmatched: 8. This CDR3 contains 14 residues. The CDR3 coding sequence is TGCGCCAGCAATCTGGGGACTAGTGGAGAGACCCAGTACTTC. Translating gives CASNLGTSGETQYF.

The chain employs TRBV6-5 and TRBJ1-4, with TRBD1 as a possible D gene (5 bases). V lost 0 bases, J lost 8 bases, and 16 bases lay in between. Germline loops: CDR1 MNHEY, CDR2 SVGAGI. This CDR3 has 16 amino acids. CDR3: CASSYSKLDNHEKLFF. The CDR3 DNA follows: TGTGCCAGCAGTTACTCGAAGTTGGACAATCACGAAAAACTGTTTTTT.

This clone was seen just once. The CDR3 protein is CASWGAAGGHEQYF. CDR3 coding DNA: TGTGCCAGCTGGGGCGCGGCGGGAGGGCACGAGCAGTACTTC. J is TRBJ2-7 and V is TRBV2; 9 bases are a match to TRBD2. The V and J ends lost 8 bases and 5 bases, in that order; junction bases with no gene match: 10. Germline V gene data show CDR1 as SNHLY and CDR2 as FYNNEI. The CDR3 is 14 amino acids.

The gene calls are TRBV2 and TRBJ2-7; 10 positions agree with TRBD2. This CDR3 region has 14 residues. Trimming cost V 4 bases and J 6 bases; bases outside gene matches: 6. Germline CDR1 reads SNHLY; CDR2 reads FYNNEI. This chain's CDR3 is CASSVGTSVLEQYF. CDR3 nucleotide sequence: TGTGCCAGCAGTGTAGGGACTAGCGTTCTCGAGCAGTACTTC.

CDR3 sequence reads: CASSLRTGGSDTQYF. CDR3 nucleotides: TGTGCCAGCAGTTTGAGGACAGGGGGTTCTGATACGCAGTATTTT. This chain links TRBV6-5 with TRBJ2-3, with 10 bases lining up with TRBD1. Germline CDR1 reads MNHEY; CDR2 reads SVGAGI. The CDR3 spans 15 residues. Trimming removed 4 bases from V and 6 bases from J; junction bases left unmatched: 7.

The rearrangement links TRBV24-1 to TRBJ1-1, with D possibly being TRBD1 (5 bases). V shed 9 bases and J shed 8 bases, with 12 bases lying between them. The CDR3 sequence is 11 residues long. The germline V gene encodes CDR1 KGHDR and CDR2 SFDVKD. CDR3: CATAVSGEAFF. The CDR3 DNA reads as TGTGCCACCGCCGTGTCAGGGGAAGCTTTCTTT.

Notes on this clone: A junction boundary mismatches the germline segment, possibly from a read error. This sequence joins TRBV7-7 and TRBJ2-7; a possible D gene is TRBD2 (8 bases). Germline V CDR1 and CDR2: SSHAT, FNYEAQ (reference sequence). CDR3 length equals 13 residues. The CDR3 DNA sequence: TGTGCTAGCAGTCAGGGGGGGACTAGCGAGCAGTACTTC. Protein product: CASSQGGTSEQYF.

The chain has TRBV3-1 (or the pseudogene TRBV3-2) and TRBJ2-4; TRBD1 matches at 7 bases. The germline V gene has CDR1 LGHDT and CDR2 YNNKEL (reference sequence). This CDR3 is built from 16 residues. The junction had 10 bases not matched to a gene; V was cut back by 1 base and J by 7 bases. CDR3 residues: CASSQGLGTVYNIQYF. The CDR3 coding sequence is TGTGCCAGCAGCCAAGGGCTGGGGACAGTATACAACATTCAGTACTTC.

This rearrangement joins TRBV9 to TRBJ2-2; D is unresolved. The length of the CDR3 is 16 residues. The V end lost 2 bases, the J end lost 6 bases, and 17 bases lay between the germline ends. Germline CDR1 and CDR2: SGDLS and YYNGEE. The CDR3 region is CASSVNSAELAGELFF. In DNA, the CDR3 is TGTGCCAGCAGCGTCAACTCGGCGGAGTTGGCCGGGGAGCTGTTTTTT.

This clone was found once. This chain joins TRBV5-1 and TRBJ1-1, with unresolved D. Trimming took off 2 bases at V and 4 bases at J, with 9 bases between the two ends. The V gene's germline CDR1 is SGHRS and CDR2 YFSETQ. The CDR3 extends over 13 amino acids. CDR3 sequence reads: CASSFKATTEAFF. The CDR3 bases are TGCGCCAGCAGCTTTAAAGCGACCACTGAAGCTTTCTTT.

This chain joins TRBV6-2 or TRBV6-3 and TRBJ2-1; the D gene is possibly TRBD2 (6 bases). This CDR3 comprises 13 residues. The V gene lost 5 bases and the J gene lost 7 bases, with 12 bases spanning the gap. The germline gives CDR1 MNHEY, CDR2 SVGEGT. As DNA, the CDR3 is TGTGCCAGCAGTCTAGCGAAACGAAATGAGCAGTTCTTC. Protein product: CASSLAKRNEQFF.

The CDR3 loop is CASSGGYNYGYTF. DNA of the CDR3: TGTGCCAGCTCAGGGGGCTATAACTATGGCTACACCTTC. The chain is built from TRBV18 and TRBJ1-2; a possible D gene is TRBD1 (6 bases). The length of the CDR3 is 13 residues. V gave up 5 bases and J gave up 1 base, with 8 bases separating them. Germline CDR1 and CDR2: KGHSH and LQKENI.

The V and J genes are TRBV6-1 and TRBJ1-5; D is unresolved. The CDR3 has 15 amino acids. Germline assignment: CDR1 MNHNS and CDR2 SASEGT. Trimming stripped 1 base from V and 6 bases from J, with 13 bases between. The CDR3 reads CASSEGEGWVQPQHF. The DNA of the CDR3 is TGTGCCAGCAGTGAAGGAGAGGGATGGGTTCAGCCCCAGCATTTT.

This clone turned up a few times. V usage is TRBV2 and J usage is TRBJ1-1, with D hard to call. This CDR3 has 13 amino acids. CDR1 SNHLY and CDR2 FYNNEI come from the germline V gene. V dropped 8 bases and J dropped 1 base, with 11 bases sitting between them. The DNA of the CDR3 is TGTGCCAGCGCCGGGGAGGAGAACACTGAAGCTTTCTTT. Translating gives CASAGEENTEAFF.

The chain uses TRBV28 and TRBJ1-5; D may be TRBD1 (5 bases). This CDR3 region has 15 residues. The V and J ends lost 6 bases and 7 bases respectively, with 19 bases between them. From germline, CDR1 is MDHEN and CDR2 SYDVKM. In nucleotides, the CDR3 is TGTGCCAGCAGCCCCCTGGGGCTCCCAAACCAGCCCCAGCATTTT. Its protein is CASSPLGLPNQPQHF.

The gene calls are TRBV2 and TRBJ2-7; 7 bases match TRBD2. The CDR3 consists of 14 residues. The V gene's germline CDR1 is SNHLY and CDR2 FYNNEI. The trim removed 7 bases at V and 4 bases at J, leaving 10 bases unmatched. The CDR3 bases are TGTGCCAGCACCGAACGGCCAGCGGGGTACGAGCAGTACTTC. Translation gives CASTERPAGYEQYF.

The chain links TRBV7-2 to TRBJ1-3, with D perhaps matching TRBD1 (5 bases). Trimming removed 1 base from V and 11 bases from J, with 9 bases in between. From germline, CDR1 is SGHTA and CDR2 FQGNSA. The CDR3 loop spans 12 amino acids. The CDR3: CASSLDRRAIYF. CDR3 DNA: TGTGCCAGCAGCTTAGACAGGAGGGCCATATATTTT.

The chain couples TRBV7-9 to TRBJ2-7, with TRBD1 matching 11 bases. The germline V gene encodes CDR1 SEHNR and CDR2 FQNEAQ (reference sequence). V was clipped by 6 bases and J by 6 bases; unmatched bases: 7. The CDR3 contains 14 residues. As DNA, the CDR3 is TGTGCCAGCAGAACAACGGGACAGGGGGGCGAGCAGTACTTC. This sequence encodes CASRTTGQGGEQYF.

This clone was seen more than once but under ten times. V gene TRBV4-2 combines with J gene TRBJ2-2; TRBD2 might be the D (5 bases). The CDR3 loop spans 16 amino acids. Germline lookup yields CDR1 LGHNA and CDR2 YNFKEQ. V was trimmed by 0 bases and J by 10 bases, leaving 18 bases between them. CDR3 in DNA: TGTGCCAGCAGCCAAGAGCAGCGGACCATTATGATGGAGCTGTTTTTT. Encoded protein: CASSQEQRTIMMELFF.